Listed below are T cell receptor beta chains from one sample, sequenced in a study of cytomegalovirus exposure and HLA in healthy donors. Sequencing was performed with immunoSEQ multiplex PCR; in TCRdb, only in-frame clones are kept and a portion is missing. Of 150,000 to 200,000 clones in the sample, about 81% are singletons; the top ten hold approximately 2%. Sequencing input: PBMCs. All receptors come from a woman aged 18-30 years in good health and CMV-seronegative. Both conserved end residues are part of each CDR3. A D gene is named only where the DNA matches it firmly. Size is stated for part of the rows, as once, few or many counts, or as a class when the clone is expanded.

J: TRBJ1-6
D: TRBD1
size: .
V: TRBV6-5
DNA: TGTGCCAGCAGTCCGACAGGGGGAAGTAATTCACCCCTCCACTTT
CDR3: CASSPTGGSNSPLHF

J: TRBJ2-1
D: TRBD1
size: .
V: TRBV28
DNA: TGTGCCAGCAGTTGGCCTGGACAGGGGTCTGAGCAGTTCTTC
CDR3: CASSWPGQGSEQFF

J: TRBJ1-2
D: TRBD1
size: .
V: TRBV29-1
DNA: TGCAGCGTGGCGACAGGGGTGAACTTTGGCTACACCTTC
CDR3: CSVATGVNFGYTF

J: TRBJ2-7
D: TRBD2
size: .
V: TRBV5-4
DNA: TGTGCCAGCACCTCGGGGGGAACCTACGAGCAGTACTTC
CDR3: CASTSGGTYEQYF

J: TRBJ2-1
D: .
size: few
V: TRBV27
DNA: TGTGCCAGCAGTTATTACGAGACCAACAGTGAGCAGTTCTTC
CDR3: CASSYYETNSEQFF

J: TRBJ2-1
D: TRBD2
size: .
V: TRBV5-1
DNA: TGCGCCAGCAGCCCCGTCGCGGGGGGTTACAATGAGCAGTTCTTC
CDR3: CASSPVAGGYNEQFF

J: TRBJ2-1
D: .
size: .
V: TRBV11-1
DNA: TGTGCCAGCAGCTTCGAGGTGGAGCAGTTCTTC
CDR3: CASSFEVEQFF

J: TRBJ2-2
D: .
size: .
V: TRBV29-1
DNA: TGCAGCGTTGAAGTGAGGTTCGGAGGGACTTTTGGGACGGGGGAGCTGTTTTTT
CDR3: CSVEVRFGGTFGTGELFF

J: TRBJ1-5
D: .
size: .
V: TRBV27
DNA: TGTGCCAGCACAACCGGGGGTGGCCAGCCCCAGCATTTT
CDR3: CASTTGGGQPQHF

J: TRBJ2-7
D: TRBD2
size: .
V: TRBV5-4
DNA: TGTGCCAGCAGCTGGGGACTAGCGGGAGGACGGAGCTCCTACGAGCAGTACTTC
CDR3: CASSWGLAGGRSSYEQYF

J: TRBJ2-1
D: TRBD1
size: once
V: TRBV19
DNA: TGTGCCAGTAGTTGGACAGGAGCCAATGAGCAGTTCTTC
CDR3: CASSWTGANEQFF

J: TRBJ1-1
D: .
size: .
V: TRBV19
DNA: TGTGCCAGTAGTATAGGGGCCTCGAACACTGAAGCTTTCTTT
CDR3: CASSIGASNTEAFF

J: TRBJ1-2
D: TRBD1
size: .
V: TRBV7-9
DNA: TGTTCCAGCAGCCTACAGGGGGCCGGATCTAACTATGGCTACACCTTC
CDR3: CSSSLQGAGSNYGYTF

J: TRBJ1-4
D: .
size: .
V: TRBV7-8
DNA: TGTGCCAGCAGCTTAGACGAACTCAATGAAAAACTGTTTTTT
CDR3: CASSLDELNEKLFF

J: TRBJ2-1
D: TRBD2
size: .
V: TRBV4-2
DNA: TGTGCCAGCAGCCAAGGATCGAGATTGGGACTAGTAAGGTTTGATGAGCAGTTCTTC
CDR3: CASSQGSRLGLVRFDEQFF

J: TRBJ1-4
D: TRBD1
size: .
V: TRBV7-9
DNA: TGTGCCAGCAGCTTAGAGGGGACAGGGGGTGAAAAACTGTTTTTT
CDR3: CASSLEGTGGEKLFF

J: TRBJ2-5
D: TRBD1
size: few
V: TRBV5-4
DNA: TGTGCCAGCAGCTCGCAGGGGGCGGTGGAGACCCAGTACTTC
CDR3: CASSSQGAVETQYF

J: TRBJ2-1
D: TRBD1
size: .
V: TRBV5-1
DNA: TGCGCCAGCACTCAAACAGGGGGTTCCTACAATGAGCAGTTCTTC
CDR3: CASTQTGGSYNEQFF

J: TRBJ1-4
D: .
size: .
V: TRBV6-5
DNA: TGTGCCAGCAGTTATCACAAGGTGGGGCGGGAAAAACTGTTTTTT
CDR3: CASSYHKVGREKLFF

J: TRBJ2-1
D: TRBD2
size: .
V: TRBV27
DNA: TGTGCCAGTGCCTCCGGACTAGCGATCAATGAGCAGTTCTTC
CDR3: CASASGLAINEQFF

J: TRBJ1-1
D: TRBD1
size: .
V: TRBV30
DNA: TGTGCCTGGGGAGGTACAGGGGGCACTGAAGCTTTCTTT
CDR3: CAWGGTGGTEAFF

J: TRBJ1-3
D: TRBD1
size: few
V: TRBV18
DNA: TGTGCCAGCTCACCGATTGACAGGGGCAAGAGGTCTGGAAACACCATATATTTT
CDR3: CASSPIDRGKRSGNTIYF

J: TRBJ1-5
D: TRBD1
size: .
V: TRBV6-1
DNA: TGTGCCAGCAGGGACAGGCTGGGAATTCAGCCCCAGCATTTT
CDR3: CASRDRLGIQPQHF

J: TRBJ2-6
D: .
size: .
V: TRBV7-2
DNA: TGTGCCAGCAGCTTAAGGCAAACAGTCGGGGCCAACGTCCTGACTTTC
CDR3: CASSLRQTVGANVLTF

J: TRBJ1-5
D: .
size: .
V: TRBV27
DNA: TGTGCCAGCAGCCTAGCTAGAAGCAATCAGCCCCAGCATTTT
CDR3: CASSLARSNQPQHF

J: TRBJ2-3
D: TRBD2
size: few
V: TRBV6-6
DNA: TGTGCCAGCAGTTACTCAGGAGGGAGGGTGTCAGATACGCAGTATTTT
CDR3: CASSYSGGRVSDTQYF

J: TRBJ2-3
D: TRBD2
size: .
V: TRBV28
DNA: TGTGCCAGCAGTTTTATAGGGAGGGGAACAGATACGCAGTATTTT
CDR3: CASSFIGRGTDTQYF

J: TRBJ1-5
D: TRBD1
size: few
V: TRBV18
DNA: TGTGCCAGCTCTCCCGGGACAGGGGGTGGTCAGCCCCAGCATTTT
CDR3: CASSPGTGGGQPQHF

J: TRBJ2-1
D: .
size: .
V: TRBV7-6
DNA: TGTGCCAGCAGCTCCGAGGGTTATGAGCAGTTCTTC
CDR3: CASSSEGYEQFF

J: TRBJ1-1
D: .
size: .
V: TRBV5-6
DNA: TGTGCCAGCAGCACAACTACAGGGTACACTGAAGCTTTCTTT
CDR3: CASSTTTGYTEAFF

J: TRBJ2-2
D: TRBD1
size: .
V: TRBV19
DNA: TGTGCCAGTACCGATCCCGGGACAGCGAACACCGGGGAGCTGTTTTTT
CDR3: CASTDPGTANTGELFF

J: TRBJ2-7
D: TRBD2
size: .
V: TRBV2
DNA: TGTGCCAGCAGTAATCGGGGACTAGCGGGGGTTACCTACGAGCAGTACTTC
CDR3: CASSNRGLAGVTYEQYF

J: TRBJ2-3
D: .
size: few
V: TRBV6-5
DNA: TGTGCCAGCGGGCAGGGGATGCCTAGCACAGATACGCAGTATTTT
CDR3: CASGQGMPSTDTQYF

J: TRBJ1-2
D: .
size: once
V: TRBV7-9
DNA: TGTGCCAGCACCGGGAACGGCAACTATGGCTACACCTTC
CDR3: CASTGNGNYGYTF

J: TRBJ1-3
D: TRBD1
size: .
V: TRBV5-1
DNA: TGCGCCAGCAGCTTGCTGGGACAGGGAAACTCTGGAAACACCATATATTTT
CDR3: CASSLLGQGNSGNTIYF

J: TRBJ2-7
D: TRBD2
size: .
V: TRBV13
DNA: TGTGCCAGCAGCTTACCGGAGGGAAGGCTAGCGGGAGACTACGAGCAGTACTTC
CDR3: CASSLPEGRLAGDYEQYF

J: TRBJ2-6
D: TRBD2
size: .
V: TRBV28
DNA: TGTGCCAGCACCGGACTAGCTGCTGGGGCCAACGTCCTGACTTTC
CDR3: CASTGLAAGANVLTF

J: TRBJ1-1
D: .
size: .
V: TRBV5-5
DNA: TGTGCCAGCATCAACCACTTTCTACTCCGGGGGATCAACACTGAAGCTTTCTTT
CDR3: CASINHFLLRGINTEAFF

J: TRBJ2-4
D: .
size: .
V: TRBV6-1
DNA: TGTGCCAGCAGTGAGGGGGGGCGCGTCGAAAACATTCAGTACTTC
CDR3: CASSEGGRVENIQYF

J: TRBJ2-1
D: .
size: .
V: TRBV11-1
DNA: TGTGCCAGCACCACTGCGGGGTATAGAGGATACAATGAGCAGTTCTTC
CDR3: CASTTAGYRGYNEQFF

J: TRBJ2-7
D: TRBD1
size: .
V: TRBV2
DNA: TGTGCCAGCCTCCCCATAGGGACAGGGCCCCACGAGCAGTACTTC
CDR3: CASLPIGTGPHEQYF

J: TRBJ2-3
D: TRBD1
size: .
V: TRBV2
DNA: TGTGCCAGCCGAATCAGGGGGCTAATCACAGATACGCAGTATTTT
CDR3: CASRIRGLITDTQYF

J: TRBJ2-1
D: TRBD2
size: .
V: TRBV27
DNA: TGTGCCAGCAGTTTATCGATAGTAGCGGGGGCCGGTGAGCAGTTCTTC
CDR3: CASSLSIVAGAGEQFF

J: TRBJ2-2
D: TRBD2
size: .
V: TRBV19
DNA: TGTGCCAGTAGTATAATCCTCGGGACTAGCGGGATTGGGGAGCTGTTTTTT
CDR3: CASSIILGTSGIGELFF

J: TRBJ2-2
D: TRBD2
size: .
V: TRBV28
DNA: TGTGCCAGCAGTTTCCGGTTCGGGAGGGTTGGGGAGCTGTTTTTT
CDR3: CASSFRFGRVGELFF